These T cell receptor beta chains were read from a single sample in a study of sequential checkpoint blockade in melanoma. Measured with immunoSEQ multiplex PCR; TCRdb has only the in-frame clones, and not every one. The repertoire holds approximately 37,000 clones, with just under 85% as singletons. Here the sequenced sample was CD8+ T cells sorted from blood (inferred from file names), taken from a patient given nivolumab and ipilimumab in sequence. The receptors derive from a human donor with melanoma. Both conserved end residues are part of each CDR3. A D gene is named only where the DNA matches it firmly. The size field is filled for only some rows; it gives once, few, many or a size class.

d_gene,abundance,v_gene,j_gene,CDR3nt,CDR3aa
TRBD1,-,TRBV4-1,TRBJ1-2,TGCGCCAGCAGCCAAGACGGGACAGGGGATTTCCGGGGCTACACCTTC,CASSQDGTGDFRGYTF
TRBD2,-,TRBV9,TRBJ2-5,TGTGCCAGCAGCGTTAGCGGGGGGGCGGGGGAGACCCAGTACTTC,CASSVSGGAGETQYF
TRBD2,-,TRBV5-1,TRBJ2-5,TGCGCCAGCAACATCGGTCGGGGGGATCAAGAGACCCAGTACTTC,CASNIGRGDQETQYF
-,-,TRBV28,TRBJ1-2,TGTGCCAGCACCCTGTCTGGGGGGGGCTACACCTTC,CASTLSGGGYTF
TRBD2,once,TRBV19,TRBJ2-3,TGTGCCAGTCGGAGCGGGGGCAGCACAGATACGCAGTATTTT,CASRSGGSTDTQYF
-,-,TRBV19,TRBJ2-3,TGTGCCAGTAGTGGCCGCCCAGATACGCAGTATTTT,CASSGRPDTQYF
TRBD1,-,TRBV16,TRBJ2-3,TGTGCCAGCAGCCCTCCAGGGGGCTGGACAGATACGCAGTATTTT,CASSPPGGWTDTQYF
TRBD1,-,TRBV28,TRBJ2-2,TGTGCCAGCAGTTCGACAGGGACCAGAAACACCGGGGAGCTGTTTTTT,CASSSTGTRNTGELFF
TRBD2,once,TRBV5-8,TRBJ2-3,TGTGCCAGCAGCTTTTCTAGCGGGGGAGGCTATTTT,CASSFSSGGGYF
TRBD2,-,TRBV28,TRBJ2-2,TGTGCCAGCAGGGTAGCGGGAGAAGGCGGGGAGCTGTTTTTT,CASRVAGEGGELFF
-,-,TRBV5-1,TRBJ2-3,TGCGCCAGCAGCTTGGAGGAGACCACAGATACGCAGTATTTT,CASSLEETTDTQYF
-,few,TRBV6-5,TRBJ2-2,TGTGCCAGCAGTTACAATGGAGATACCGGGGAGCTGTTTTTT,CASSYNGDTGELFF
-,-,TRBV15,TRBJ2-3,TGTGCCACCAGCACTGGGGGGGCACCAGATACGCAGTATTTT,CATSTGGAPDTQYF
TRBD1,-,TRBV5-1,TRBJ2-3,TGCGCCAGCAGCCCCAGGACAGGGCCAGATACGCAGTATTTT,CASSPRTGPDTQYF
TRBD1,-,TRBV4-2,TRBJ2-1,TGTGCCAGCAGCCAAGATACGGGACAGGTCTACAATGAGCAGTTCTTC,CASSQDTGQVYNEQFF
TRBD2,-,TRBV30,TRBJ2-4,TGTGCCTGGTCTCGGGGGGGGGCCAAAAACATTCAGTACTTC,CAWSRGGAKNIQYF
-,-,TRBV28,TRBJ1-5,TGTGCGACCTACTTGGGGGGGGTAAGGGATCAGCCCCAGCATTTT,CATYLGGVRDQPQHF
TRBD2,-,TRBV28,TRBJ2-1,TGTGCCAGCAGGGTCCCGGGACAGGGTACTAGCGGGAGGGCCGTTGGTCAGTTCTTC,CASRVPGQGTSGRAVGQFF
-,-,TRBV30,TRBJ1-1,TGTGCCTGGAGTGTACCGGGGGGGAGGTGGACTGAAGCTTTCTTT,CAWSVPGGRWTEAFF
TRBD1,-,TRBV10-1,TRBJ2-2,TGCGCCAGCGGACAGGCGAACACCGGGGAGCTGTTTTTT,CASGQANTGELFF
TRBD1,-,TRBV27,TRBJ2-7,TGTGCCAGCAGTTCCCAGGGGGTCTCCTACGAGCAGTACTTC,CASSSQGVSYEQYF
TRBD2,few,TRBV6-4,TRBJ2-3,TGTGCCAGCAGTGAGGGAGCGGGAGGAGATACGCAGTATTTT,CASSEGAGGDTQYF
-,-,TRBV29-1,TRBJ2-7,TGCAGCGTTCTTTCGGACGAGCAGTACTTC,CSVLSDEQYF
TRBD2,-,TRBV27,TRBJ2-7,TGTGCCAGCAGTTGGGCTAGCGGGGCCTACGAGCAGTACTTC,CASSWASGAYEQYF
TRBD1,-,TRBV10-1,TRBJ2-7,TGCGCCAGCAGTGAGTCGGAGTCGGACAGGGGGATGTACGAGCAGTACTTC,CASSESESDRGMYEQYF
TRBD1,-,TRBV4-1,TRBJ1-2,TGCGCCAGCAGCACCCGACAGGGGGACTATGGCTACACCTTC,CASSTRQGDYGYTF
-,-,TRBV4-1,TRBJ2-1,TGCGCCAGCAGCCAACTAGTTACCTACAATGAGCAGTTCTTC,CASSQLVTYNEQFF
-,-,TRBV19,TRBJ1-1,TGTGCCAGTAGGACAGGGAACACTGAAGCTTTCTTT,CASRTGNTEAFF
TRBD1,once,TRBV4-1,TRBJ1-5,TGCGCCAGCAGCCACCCCGACAGGGGAGATCAGCCCCAGCATTTT,CASSHPDRGDQPQHF
TRBD2,few,TRBV19,TRBJ2-1,TGTGCCAGTAGTAGGCCAGCGGGAGGAATCTATGAGCAGTTCTTC,CASSRPAGGIYEQFF
TRBD1,-,TRBV6-4,TRBJ2-1,TGTGCCAGCAGTGACACAGGGGGCGGGGATCTCAATGAGCAGTTCTTC,CASSDTGGGDLNEQFF
-,-,TRBV10-1,TRBJ2-2,TGCGCCAGCAGTGACTGGACTACCTTGAACACCGGGGAGCTGTTTTTT,CASSDWTTLNTGELFF
-,-,TRBV5-6,TRBJ2-1,TGTGCCAGCAGCTTGGGGATCCTAGTGGTTGAGCAGTTCTTC,CASSLGILVVEQFF
-,-,TRBV19,TRBJ2-2,TGTGCCAGTAGTATAGCGGAGCCGGCGGGCACCGGGGAGCTGTTTTTT,CASSIAEPAGTGELFF
-,-,TRBV29-1,TRBJ1-1,TGCAGCGTTGGGCGCGAGGCGAACACTGAAGCTTTCTTT,CSVGREANTEAFF
-,-,TRBV11-2,TRBJ2-2,TGTGCCAGCAGCTTAGGGGAGTCGAGGACCGGGGAGCTGTTTTTT,CASSLGESRTGELFF
-,once,TRBV7-9,TRBJ2-1,TGTGCCAGCAGCTCCCCTAGCTCCTACACCTACAATGAGCAGTTCTTC,CASSSPSSYTYNEQFF
-,-,TRBV28,TRBJ1-4,TGTGCCAGCAGTTTGCCGGGGATGGACTCAAAACTGTTTTTT,CASSLPGMDSKLFF
-,-,TRBV30,TRBJ2-1,TGTGCCTGGAGTGTAGACTATAGCGAGCAGTTCTTC,CAWSVDYSEQFF
-,-,TRBV12-5,TRBJ2-3,TGTGCTAGTGGTTGGGGGCCCACAGATACGCAGTATTTT,CASGWGPTDTQYF
-,-,TRBV5-1,TRBJ1-1,TGCGCCAGCAGCTTGGAGGCGGGAAACACTGAAGCTTTCTTT,CASSLEAGNTEAFF
-,-,TRBV4-1,TRBJ1-5,TGCGCCAGCAGTCATTCGGGGGGCGTCAATCAGCCCCAGCATTTT,CASSHSGGVNQPQHF
TRBD1,-,TRBV27,TRBJ2-7,TGTGCCAGCAGTTCGACAGGGGGCCACGAGCAGTACTTC,CASSSTGGHEQYF
TRBD1,-,TRBV15,TRBJ1-1,TGTGCCACCAGAAGGCAGACAGGGGATCCCACTGAAGCTTTCTTT,CATRRQTGDPTEAFF
TRBD1,few,TRBV2,TRBJ2-3,TGTGCCAGCAGCCGCCCGGACAGGGTTGAGGATACGCAGTATTTT,CASSRPDRVEDTQYF
-,once,TRBV4-1,TRBJ2-3,TGCGCCAGCAGCCAATCGGATACGCAGTATTTT,CASSQSDTQYF
-,-,TRBV28,TRBJ1-1,TGTGCCAGCAGTCCGATACAGGGCTGGAACACTGAAGCTTTCTTT,CASSPIQGWNTEAFF
-,-,TRBV19,TRBJ2-7,TGTGCCAGTAGCCAAGGAGAGACCTACGAGCAGTACTTC,CASSQGETYEQYF
-,-,TRBV13,TRBJ1-4,TGTGCCAGCAGCCGATGGGGGGGCGCGGAGGAAAAACTGTTTTTT,CASSRWGGAEEKLFF
TRBD1,-,TRBV13,TRBJ1-2,TGTGCCAGCAGCCCGAGAGGACAGGGGGATGGCTACACCTTC,CASSPRGQGDGYTF
TRBD2,-,TRBV6-4,TRBJ2-1,TGTGCCAGCAGTGACACTAGCGACTCCTACAATGAGCAGTTCTTC,CASSDTSDSYNEQFF
TRBD2,-,TRBV6-5,TRBJ2-7,TGTGCCAGCAGTTACTCGTTGGCGGGAGCAGGCTACGAGCAGTACTTC,CASSYSLAGAGYEQYF
TRBD1,few,TRBV19,TRBJ1-5,TGTGCCAGTAGTATGGGGACAGGGGGCAATCAGCCCCAGCATTTT,CASSMGTGGNQPQHF
TRBD1,-,TRBV19,TRBJ1-5,TGTGCCAGTAGTGCAACAGGGGGCTCTCATCAGCCCCAGCATTTT,CASSATGGSHQPQHF
TRBD1,-,TRBV15,TRBJ2-4,TGTGCCACCCGCACGTGGACAGGGGAAAACATTCAGTACTTC,CATRTWTGENIQYF
TRBD1,-,TRBV27,TRBJ2-5,TGTGCCAGCAGTTTAACAGGGACAGAAGAGACCCAGTACTTC,CASSLTGTEETQYF
-,few,TRBV7-9,TRBJ2-7,TGTGCCAGCAGCCCGCGGGTCTCCTACGAGCAGTACTTC,CASSPRVSYEQYF
-,-,TRBV19,TRBJ2-1,TGTGCCAGTAGTCCGTTTTGGGGCCAGGGCAATGAGCAGTTCTTC,CASSPFWGQGNEQFF
-,-,TRBV12-5,TRBJ2-1,TGTGCTAGTAGGGCGGACACCTACAATGAGCAGTTCTTC,CASRADTYNEQFF